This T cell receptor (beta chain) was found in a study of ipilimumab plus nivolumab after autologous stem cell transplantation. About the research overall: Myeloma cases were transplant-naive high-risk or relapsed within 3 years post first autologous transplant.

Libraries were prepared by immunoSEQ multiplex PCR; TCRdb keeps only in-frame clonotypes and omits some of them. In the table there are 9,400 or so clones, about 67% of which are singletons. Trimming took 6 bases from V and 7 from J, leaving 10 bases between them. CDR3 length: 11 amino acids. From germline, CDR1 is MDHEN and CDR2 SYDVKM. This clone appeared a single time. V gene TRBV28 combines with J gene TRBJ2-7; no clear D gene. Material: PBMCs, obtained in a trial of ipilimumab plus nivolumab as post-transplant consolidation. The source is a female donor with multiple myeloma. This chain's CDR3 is CASSHLGEQYF. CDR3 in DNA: TGTGCCAGCAGCCACTTAGGGGAGCAGTACTTC.